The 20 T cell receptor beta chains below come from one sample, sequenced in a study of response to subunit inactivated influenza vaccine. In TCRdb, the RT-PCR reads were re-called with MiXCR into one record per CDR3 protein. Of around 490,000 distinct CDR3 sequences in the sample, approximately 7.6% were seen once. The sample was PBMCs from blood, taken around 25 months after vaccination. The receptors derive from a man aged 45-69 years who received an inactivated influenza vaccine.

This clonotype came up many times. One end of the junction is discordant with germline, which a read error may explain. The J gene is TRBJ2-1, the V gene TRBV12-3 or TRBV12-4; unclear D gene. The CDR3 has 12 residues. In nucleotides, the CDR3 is TGCGCCAGCAGCCTCGATTACAATGAGCAGTTCTTC. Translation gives CASSLDYNEQFF.

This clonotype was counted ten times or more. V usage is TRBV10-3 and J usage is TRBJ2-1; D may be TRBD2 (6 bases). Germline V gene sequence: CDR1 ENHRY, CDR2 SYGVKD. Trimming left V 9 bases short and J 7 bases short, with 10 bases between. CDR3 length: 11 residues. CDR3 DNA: TGTGCCATGGCGGAGGGAAATGAGCAGTTCTTC. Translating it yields CAMAEGNEQFF.

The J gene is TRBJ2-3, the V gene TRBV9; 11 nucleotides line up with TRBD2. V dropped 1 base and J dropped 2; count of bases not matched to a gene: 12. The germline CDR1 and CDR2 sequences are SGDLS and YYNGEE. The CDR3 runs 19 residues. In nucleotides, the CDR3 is TGTGCCAGCAGCGTACAGGCGTCCGCTAGCGGGGGGCTCACAGATACGCAGTATTTT. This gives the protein CASSVQASASGGLTDTQYF.

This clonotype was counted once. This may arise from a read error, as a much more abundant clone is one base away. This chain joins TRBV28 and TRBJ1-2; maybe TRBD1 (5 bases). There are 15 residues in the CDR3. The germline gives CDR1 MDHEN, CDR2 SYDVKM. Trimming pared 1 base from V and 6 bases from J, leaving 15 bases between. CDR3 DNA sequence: TGTGCCAGCAGTTTATTGCCGGGGGGTATCAATGGCTACACCTTC. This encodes CASSLLPGGINGYTF.

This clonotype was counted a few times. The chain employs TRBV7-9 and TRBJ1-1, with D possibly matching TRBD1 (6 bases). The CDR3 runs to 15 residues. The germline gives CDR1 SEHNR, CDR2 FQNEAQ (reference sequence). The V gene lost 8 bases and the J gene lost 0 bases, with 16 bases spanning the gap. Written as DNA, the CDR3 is TGTGCCAGCGACCCAGGGGAAGTCATGAACACTGAAGCTTTCTTT. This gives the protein CASDPGEVMNTEAFF.

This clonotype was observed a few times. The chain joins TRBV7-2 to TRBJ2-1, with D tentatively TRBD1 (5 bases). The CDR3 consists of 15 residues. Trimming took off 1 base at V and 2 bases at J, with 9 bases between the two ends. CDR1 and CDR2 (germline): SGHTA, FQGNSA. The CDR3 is CASSLGQLPYNEQFF. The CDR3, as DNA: TGTGCCAGCAGCTTAGGACAGCTCCCCTACAATGAGCAGTTCTTC.

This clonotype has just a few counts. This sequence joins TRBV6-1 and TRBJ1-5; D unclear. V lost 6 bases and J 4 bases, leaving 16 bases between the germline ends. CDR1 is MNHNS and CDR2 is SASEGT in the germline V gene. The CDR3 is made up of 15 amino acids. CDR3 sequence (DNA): TGTGCCAGCAGCCAAACACCTAACCAAAATCAGCCCCAGCATTTT. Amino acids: CASSQTPNQNQPQHF.

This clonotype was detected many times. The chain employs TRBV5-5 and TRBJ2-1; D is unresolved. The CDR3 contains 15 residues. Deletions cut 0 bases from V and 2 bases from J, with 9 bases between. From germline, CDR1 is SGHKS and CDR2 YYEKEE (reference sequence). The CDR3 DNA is TGTGCCAGCAGCTTGGCCCCAGAACCCTACAATGAGCAGTTCTTC. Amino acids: CASSLAPEPYNEQFF. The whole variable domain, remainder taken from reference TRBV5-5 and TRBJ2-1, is DAGVTQSPTHLIKTRGQQVTLRCSPISGHKSVSWYQQVLGQGPQFIFQYYEKEERGRGNFPDRFSARQFPNYSSELNVNALLLGDSALYLCASSLAPEPYNEQFFGPGTRLTVL.

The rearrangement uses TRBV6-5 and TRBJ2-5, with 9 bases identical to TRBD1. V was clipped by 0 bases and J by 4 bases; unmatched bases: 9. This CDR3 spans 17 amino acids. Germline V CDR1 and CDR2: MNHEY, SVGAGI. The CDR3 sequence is CASSYSGGTGRGETQYF. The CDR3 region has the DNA TGTGCCAGCAGTTACTCGGGAGGGACAGGGCGGGGAGAGACCCAGTACTTC.

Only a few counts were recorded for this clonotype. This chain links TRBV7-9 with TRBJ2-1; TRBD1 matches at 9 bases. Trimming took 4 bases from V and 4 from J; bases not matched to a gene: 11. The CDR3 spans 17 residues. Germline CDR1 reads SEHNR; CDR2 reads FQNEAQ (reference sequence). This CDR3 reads CASSYFLDRGGYNEQFF. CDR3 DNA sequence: TGTGCCAGCAGCTATTTCTTGGACAGGGGAGGATACAATGAGCAGTTCTTC. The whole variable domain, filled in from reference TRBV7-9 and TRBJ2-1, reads DTGVSQNPRHKITKRGQNVTFRCDPISEHNRLYWYRQTLGQGPEFLTYFQNEAQLEKSRLLSDRFSAERPKGSFSTLEIQRTEQGDSAMYLCASSYFLDRGGYNEQFFGPGTRLTVL.

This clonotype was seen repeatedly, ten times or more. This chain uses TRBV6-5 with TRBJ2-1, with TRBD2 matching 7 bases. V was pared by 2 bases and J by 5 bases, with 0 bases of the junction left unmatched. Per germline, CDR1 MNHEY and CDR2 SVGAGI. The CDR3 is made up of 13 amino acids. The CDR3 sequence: CASSYTSDNEQFF. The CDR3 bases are TGTGCCAGCAGTTACACTAGCGACAATGAGCAGTTCTTC.

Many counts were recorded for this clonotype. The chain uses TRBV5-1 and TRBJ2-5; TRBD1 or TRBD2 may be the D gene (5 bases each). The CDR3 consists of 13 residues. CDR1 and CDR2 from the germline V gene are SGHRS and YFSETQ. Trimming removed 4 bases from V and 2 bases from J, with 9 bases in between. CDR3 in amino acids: CASSLGTQETQYF. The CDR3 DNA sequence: TGCGCCAGCAGCCTAGGGACGCAAGAGACCCAGTACTTC.

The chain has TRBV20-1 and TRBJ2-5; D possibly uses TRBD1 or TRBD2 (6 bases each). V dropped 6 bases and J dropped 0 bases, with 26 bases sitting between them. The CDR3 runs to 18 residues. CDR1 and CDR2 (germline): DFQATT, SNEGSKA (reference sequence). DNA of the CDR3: TGCAGTGCCCCGCTAGCGTTCCTAGAGGGGGGTTACCAAGAGACCCAGTACTTC. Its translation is CSAPLAFLEGGYQETQYF.

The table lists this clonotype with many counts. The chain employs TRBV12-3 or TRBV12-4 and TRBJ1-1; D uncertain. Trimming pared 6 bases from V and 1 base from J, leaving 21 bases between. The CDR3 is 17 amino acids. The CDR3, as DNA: TGTGCCAGCAGCTGGCGAGGACCGCAGACTGAGAACACTGAAGCTTTCTTT. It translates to CASSWRGPQTENTEAFF.

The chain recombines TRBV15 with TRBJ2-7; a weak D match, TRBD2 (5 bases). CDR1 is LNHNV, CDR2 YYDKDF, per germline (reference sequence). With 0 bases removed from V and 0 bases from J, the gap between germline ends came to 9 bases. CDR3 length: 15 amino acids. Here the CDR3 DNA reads TGTGCCACCAGCAGAGAGCTAGCTTCCTCCTACGAGCAGTACTTC. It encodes CATSRELASSYEQYF.

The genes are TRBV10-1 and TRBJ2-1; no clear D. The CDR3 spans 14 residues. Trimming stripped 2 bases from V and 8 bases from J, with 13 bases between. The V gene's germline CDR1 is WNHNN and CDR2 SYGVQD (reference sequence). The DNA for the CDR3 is TGCGCCAGCAGTGAGACCCATATCGGCGATGAGCAGTTCTTC. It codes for CASSETHIGDEQFF.

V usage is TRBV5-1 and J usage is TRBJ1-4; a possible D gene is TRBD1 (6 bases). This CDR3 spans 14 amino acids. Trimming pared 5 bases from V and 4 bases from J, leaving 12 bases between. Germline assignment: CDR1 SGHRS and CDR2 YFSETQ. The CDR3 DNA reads TGCGCCAGCAGTATACAGGGAGGTAATGAAAAACTGTTTTTT. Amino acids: CASSIQGGNEKLFF.

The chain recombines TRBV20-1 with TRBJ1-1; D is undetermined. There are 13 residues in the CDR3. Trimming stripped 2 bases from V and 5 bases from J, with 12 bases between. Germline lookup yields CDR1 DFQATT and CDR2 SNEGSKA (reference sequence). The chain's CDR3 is CSARRGEVTEAFF. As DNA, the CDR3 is TGCAGTGCTAGAAGAGGCGAGGTGACTGAAGCTTTCTTT.

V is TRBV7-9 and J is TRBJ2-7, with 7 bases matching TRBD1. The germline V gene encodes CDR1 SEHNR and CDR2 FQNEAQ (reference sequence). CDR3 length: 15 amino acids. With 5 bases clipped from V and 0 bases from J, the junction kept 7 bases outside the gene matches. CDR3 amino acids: CASSPYRGSSYEQYF. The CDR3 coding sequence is TGTGCCAGCAGCCCCTACAGGGGAAGCTCCTACGAGCAGTACTTC.

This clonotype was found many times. This CDR3 reads CSVEKGYEQYF. The CDR3 region has the DNA TGCAGCGTTGAAAAGGGGTACGAGCAGTACTTC. The J gene is TRBJ2-7, the V gene TRBV29-1, with D perhaps TRBD1 (5 bases). The CDR3 extends over 11 amino acids. V was shortened by 2 bases and J by 4 bases, with 6 bases between the two germline ends. Germline V CDR1 and CDR2: SQVTM, ANQGSEA.